These 25 T cell receptor beta chains came from one sample sequenced in a study of blood T cell repertoires in COVID-19. Data came from immunoSEQ multiplex PCR; TCRdb stores just in-frame clones and leaves some out. Of 150,000 to 200,000 clones in the sample, 87% were seen once. Input material: peripheral blood. The receptors shown here come from a middle-aged man with active or convalescent COVID-19.

This clone occurred a few times. This chain links TRBV2 with TRBJ1-2, with unresolved D. Trimming took off 3 bases at V and 4 bases at J, with 18 bases between the two ends. CDR1 and CDR2 from the germline V gene are SNHLY and FYNNEI. The CDR3 runs to 16 residues. The CDR3: CASSEPQAAPPYGYTF. The CDR3 DNA reads TGTGCCAGCAGTGAGCCCCAGGCCGCACCTCCCTATGGCTACACCTTC.

The CDR3 loop reads CASSTAALGQPQHF. DNA for the CDR3: TGTGCCAGTAGTACGGCCGCCCTAGGTCAGCCCCAGCATTTT. V and J are TRBV19 and TRBJ1-5; D unclear. The CDR3 totals 14 residues. Germline V lookup: CDR1 LNHDA, CDR2 SQIVND (reference sequence). V lost 4 bases and J 6 bases, leaving 13 bases between the germline ends.

Only one count was recorded for this clone. J is TRBJ1-6 and V is TRBV28; possibly TRBD1 for D (6 bases). The CDR3 is made up of 15 amino acids. Looked up from germline, CDR1 is MDHEN and CDR2 is SYDVKM. V lost 5 bases and J lost 7, with 15 bases in between. For the CDR3, the DNA is TGTGCCAGCAGTGCAAATACAGGGTACAATTCACCCCTCCACTTT. Amino acids: CASSANTGYNSPLHF.

This chain links TRBV30 with TRBJ2-2, with D unresolved. V lost 0 bases and J lost 3, with 8 bases in between. This CDR3 comprises 14 residues. Germline V gene lookup returns CDR1 GTSNPN and CDR2 SVGIG (reference sequence). This CDR3 is CAWSVHLDTGELFF. The CDR3 coding sequence is TGTGCCTGGAGTGTACATCTGGACACCGGGGAGCTGTTTTTT.

This clone was seen just once. The chain recombines TRBV4-2 with TRBJ2-5; no definite D call. The CDR3 length is 16 residues. V was cut by 2 bases and J by 4 bases, with 17 bases left in between. Germline V CDR1 and CDR2: LGHNA, YNFKEQ. In nucleotides, the CDR3 is TGTGCCAGCAGCCAATCTGCTCCCTCACTCGGAGAGACCCAGTACTTC. Its translation is CASSQSAPSLGETQYF.

The V call is TRBV19, the J call TRBJ1-2; the D gene is possibly TRBD1 (5 bases). The germline CDR1 and CDR2 sequences are LNHDA and SQIVND (reference sequence). V was shortened by 7 bases and J by 7 bases, with 13 bases between the two germline ends. The length of the CDR3 is 12 residues. The CDR3 region is CASTGGIIGYTF. The DNA for the CDR3 is TGTGCCAGTACCGGGGGGATTATTGGCTACACCTTC.

V is TRBV19 and J is TRBJ2-2; D is unresolved. The CDR3 has 13 amino acids. V gave up 7 bases and J gave up 1 base, with 7 bases separating them. CDR1 and CDR2 (germline): LNHDA, SQIVND (reference sequence). The CDR3 bases are TGTGCCAGTACAGCAGGGAACACCGGGGAGCTGTTTTTT. This codes for CASTAGNTGELFF.

The V and J genes are TRBV24-1 and TRBJ2-1, with 7 bases identical to TRBD1. V lost 4 bases to trimming and J lost 9 bases; unmatched junction nucleotides: 5. Germline CDR1 is KGHDR and CDR2 is SFDVKD. This CDR3 is 13 amino acids long. The DNA for the CDR3 is TGTGCCACCAGTGACTACACAGGGGTTGAGCAGTTCTTC. This sequence encodes CATSDYTGVEQFF.

This chain uses TRBV10-3 with TRBJ1-2, with 7 bases fitting TRBD1. The germline CDR1 and CDR2 sequences are ENHRY and SYGVKD. With 2 bases clipped from V and 3 bases from J, the junction kept 6 bases outside the gene matches. The CDR3 is made up of 15 amino acids. The CDR3 DNA is TGTGCCATCAGTGAGCTTGCCGGACAGGACTATGGCTACACCTTC. Its translation: CAISELAGQDYGYTF.

V usage is TRBV29-1 and J usage is TRBJ1-1, with a weak D call TRBD1 (5 bases). This CDR3 is 14 amino acids long. Deletions cut 6 bases from V and 0 bases from J, with 14 bases between. CDR1 and CDR2 (germline): SQVTM, ANQGSEA. The CDR3 coding sequence is TGCAGCGTCGTACGAGACAGATTGAACACTGAAGCTTTCTTT. Its translation: CSVVRDRLNTEAFF.

The rearrangement links TRBV4-1 to TRBJ2-7; 12 nucleotides line up with TRBD1. This CDR3 spans 16 amino acids. Unmatched junction bases numbered 6, after V lost 3 bases and J lost 3 bases. CDR1 is MGHRA, CDR2 YSYEKL, per germline. The CDR3: CASSQAGTGGLYEQYF. The CDR3 region has the DNA TGCGCCAGCAGCCAGGCCGGGACAGGGGGCCTCTACGAGCAGTACTTC.

The J gene is TRBJ2-1, the V gene TRBV10-3; 7 nucleotides align to TRBD2. This CDR3 spans 16 amino acids. Per germline, CDR1 ENHRY and CDR2 SYGVKD. V lost 7 bases to trimming and J lost 6 bases; unmatched junction nucleotides: 15. The CDR3 region has the DNA TGTGCCATCAACAATTTGACTAGCCCTCCGGGCAATGAGCAGTTCTTC. It codes for CAINNLTSPPGNEQFF.

The J gene is TRBJ1-2, the V gene TRBV6-5; D possibly corresponds to TRBD1 (5 bases). The CDR3 has 12 residues. Germline values: CDR1 MNHEY, CDR2 SVGAGI. Trimming left V 2 bases short and J 8 bases short, with 9 bases between. The CDR3 region has the DNA TGTGCCAGCAGTTACAGGGGACTCGGCTACACCTTC. As protein: CASSYRGLGYTF.

A few counts support this clone. The rearrangement joins TRBV30 to TRBJ1-1; 10 positions agree with TRBD1. Germline assignment: CDR1 GTSNPN and CDR2 SVGIG (reference sequence). The CDR3 runs 16 residues. V shed 4 bases and J 1 base; nucleotides not matched to a gene: 9. This CDR3 is CAWKTGTGARNTEAFF. The DNA of the CDR3 is TGTGCCTGGAAGACCGGGACAGGGGCGAGGAACACTGAAGCTTTCTTT.

Notes on this clone: The same CDR3 arises from other DNA sequences in this sample as well. The J gene is TRBJ1-5, the V gene TRBV6-1; weak D call: TRBD1 (5 bases). The CDR3 is made up of 13 amino acids. Germline V gene sequence: CDR1 MNHNS, CDR2 SASEGT. V was clipped by 3 bases and J by 6 bases, with 9 bases between them. For the CDR3, the DNA is TGTGCCAGCAGTGACAGGGAGGGTCAGCCCCAGCATTTT. This codes for CASSDREGQPQHF.

The CDR3 is CASSPGTRDEQFF. Here the CDR3 DNA reads TGTGCCAGCAGCCCGGGGACTCGGGATGAGCAGTTCTTC. The chain uses TRBV7-8 and TRBJ2-1; the D gene is possibly TRBD2 (6 bases). The CDR3 loop spans 13 amino acids. With 5 bases removed from V and 8 bases from J, the gap between germline ends came to 13 bases. CDR1 is SGHVS and CDR2 is FQNEAQ in the germline V gene.

The sample holds a few counts of this clone. V gene TRBV6-1 combines with J gene TRBJ2-5; TRBD1 matches at 7 bases. This CDR3 has 14 amino acids. With 3 bases clipped from V and 5 bases from J, the junction kept 6 bases outside the gene matches. Germline assignment: CDR1 MNHNS and CDR2 SASEGT. The CDR3 DNA reads TGTGCCAGCAGTGATAGGGACAGAAGGGAGACCCAGTACTTC. This encodes CASSDRDRRETQYF.

The V call is TRBV4-1, the J call TRBJ2-5, with 7 bases identical to TRBD2. This CDR3 contains 16 residues. Trimming removed 1 base from V and 2 bases from J; junction bases left unmatched: 7. The V gene's germline CDR1 is MGHRA and CDR2 YSYEKL. The CDR3 sequence is CASSQGGRGTQETQYF. CDR3 nucleotide sequence: TGCGCCAGCAGCCAAGGAGGGCGGGGGACGCAAGAGACCCAGTACTTC.

The chain uses TRBV28 and TRBJ2-1; possible D gene TRBD2, 6 bases. The CDR3 has 16 amino acids. V lost 10 bases, J lost 7 bases, and 26 bases lay in between. From germline, CDR1 is MDHEN and CDR2 SYDVKM. The CDR3 reads CATSPRQGGGRNEQFF. In DNA form, the CDR3 reads TGTGCCACCTCCCCCCGCCAGGGAGGAGGAAGGAATGAGCAGTTCTTC.

The chain couples TRBV7-9 to TRBJ2-5; D is possibly TRBD2 (5 bases). The germline V gene encodes CDR1 SEHNR and CDR2 FQNEAQ (reference sequence). V lost 1 base to trimming and J lost 7 bases, with 7 bases between them. The CDR3 spans 12 residues. The CDR3: CASSLGRGTQYF. The CDR3 bases are TGTGCCAGCAGCTTAGGCCGGGGGACCCAGTACTTC.

The CDR3: CASSFGQGVLPLHF. CDR3 coding DNA: TGTGCCAGCAGTTTCGGACAGGGGGTACTACCCCTCCACTTT. J is TRBJ1-6 and V is TRBV27; TRBD1 matches at 10 bases. V shed 3 bases and J 12 bases; nucleotides not matched to a gene: 5. Germline V lookup: CDR1 MNHEY, CDR2 SMNVEV (reference sequence). This CDR3 has 14 residues.

V is TRBV29-1 and J is TRBJ1-2; the D gene is possibly TRBD1 (6 bases). V dropped 6 bases and J dropped 7 bases, with 15 bases sitting between them. Germline V gives CDR1 SQVTM, CDR2 ANQGSEA. The CDR3 contains 12 residues. The CDR3 bases are TGCAGCGTCTCTTTGGGGGCTCGTGGCTACACCTTC. Encoded protein: CSVSLGARGYTF.

The J gene is TRBJ2-7, the V gene TRBV3-1 (or the pseudogene TRBV3-2); tentatively, D is TRBD2 (6 bases). V lost 3 bases and J 6 bases, leaving 12 bases between the germline ends. Germline V gene data show CDR1 as LGHDT and CDR2 as YNNKEL (reference sequence). CDR3 size: 13 residues. The CDR3 protein is CASSQTRSGEQYF. The CDR3 region has the DNA TGTGCCAGCAGCCAGACTAGATCGGGCGAGCAGTACTTC.

CDR3 DNA: TGTGCCAGCAGCTTAGCGGGGTCGGGAACTGAAGCTTTCTTT. Translating it yields CASSLAGSGTEAFF. This chain links TRBV7-8 with TRBJ1-1; unclear D gene. Germline V gives CDR1 SGHVS, CDR2 FQNEAQ. CDR3 length: 14 residues. V was pared by 0 bases and J by 5 bases, with 10 bases between.

This clone was seen a single time. The chain couples TRBV28 to TRBJ1-2; 7 positions match TRBD1. The CDR3 runs to 17 residues. Per the germline V gene, CDR1 is MDHEN and CDR2 is SYDVKM. V shed 2 bases, J shed 4 bases, and the junction held 13 bases outside the gene matches. The CDR3 DNA is TGTGCCAGCAGTTTAAGGACAGGAGGAACCGCGGGCTATGGCTACACCTTC. Its protein is CASSLRTGGTAGYGYTF.